This TCR beta chain was recorded in a study of OX40 agonist ivuxolimab in advanced cancers. Study-level information: The dose-escalation group included hepatocellular carcinoma, melanoma, renal cell carcinoma and head and neck cancer.

TCRdb keeps only in-frame clones here, not all; method: immunoSEQ multiplex PCR. The profile shows about 82,000 clones, about 86% of them singletons. The germline V gene has CDR1 SGHNT and CDR2 YENEEA. V lost 5 bases, J lost 5 bases, and 12 bases lay in between. This CDR3 has 13 amino acids. The V and J genes are TRBV11-3 and TRBJ2-5, with a weak D call TRBD1 (6 bases). Sample: CD4+ or CD8+ T cells sorted from blood, taken in a trial of the OX40 agonist ivuxolimab. This TCR was sampled from an adult with an advanced solid tumor such as melanoma, head and neck, liver or kidney cancer. CDR3 sequence (DNA): TGTGCCAGCAGCATCAGGGGTGCGGAGACCCAGTACTTC. Amino acids: CASSIRGAETQYF.